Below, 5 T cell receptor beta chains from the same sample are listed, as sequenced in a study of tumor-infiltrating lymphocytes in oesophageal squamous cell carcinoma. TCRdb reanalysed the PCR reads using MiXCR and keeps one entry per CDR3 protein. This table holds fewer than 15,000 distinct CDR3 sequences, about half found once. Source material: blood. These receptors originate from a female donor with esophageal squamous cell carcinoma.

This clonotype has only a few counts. The CDR3 is CASSYSQPGGNYGYTF. CDR3 sequence (DNA): TGTGCCAGCAGTTACTCCCAACCAGGGGGTAACTATGGCTACACCTTC. J is TRBJ1-2 and V is TRBV6-6, with 7 nucleotides matching TRBD1. The CDR3 runs to 16 residues. The germline V gene has CDR1 MNHNY and CDR2 SVGAGI (reference sequence). The trim removed 0 bases at V and 1 base at J, leaving 5 bases unmatched.

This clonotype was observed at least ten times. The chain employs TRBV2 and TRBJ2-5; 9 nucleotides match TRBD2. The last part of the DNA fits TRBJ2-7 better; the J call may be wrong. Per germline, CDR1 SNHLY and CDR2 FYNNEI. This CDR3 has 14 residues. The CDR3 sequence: CASSQTSGGYEQYF. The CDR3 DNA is TGTGCCAGCAGCCAAACCAGCGGGGGGTACGAGCAGTACTTC.

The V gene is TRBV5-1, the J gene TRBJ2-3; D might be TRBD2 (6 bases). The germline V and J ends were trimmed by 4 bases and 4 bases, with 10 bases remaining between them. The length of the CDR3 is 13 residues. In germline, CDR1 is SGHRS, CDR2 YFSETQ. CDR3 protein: CASSPWDSDTQYF. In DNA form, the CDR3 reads TGCGCCAGCAGCCCCTGGGACTCAGATACGCAGTATTTT.

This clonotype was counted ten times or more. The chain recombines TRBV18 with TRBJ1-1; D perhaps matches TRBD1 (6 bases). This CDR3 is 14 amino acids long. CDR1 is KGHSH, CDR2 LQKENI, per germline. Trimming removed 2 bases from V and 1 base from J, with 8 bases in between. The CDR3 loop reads CASSPVQGNTEAFF. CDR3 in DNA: TGTGCCAGCTCACCAGTACAGGGGAACACTGAAGCTTTCTTT.

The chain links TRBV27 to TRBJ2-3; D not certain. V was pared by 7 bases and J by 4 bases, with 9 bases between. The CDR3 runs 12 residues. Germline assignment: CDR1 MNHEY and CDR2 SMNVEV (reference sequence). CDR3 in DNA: TGTGCCAGCAATCAAGGCTCAGATACGCAGTATTTT. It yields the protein CASNQGSDTQYF.